This T cell receptor beta chain is from a study of T cell responses to AZD1222 COVID-19 vaccine. Findings and caveats of the study: Donors, mostly white British, included more females; clonal diversity was possibly underestimated. Nearly half of the spike-specific TCRs reportedly recognize variant regions that carry no mutations. Repertoire sampling happened only post peak T cell response.

Concerning this clone itself: Its antigen is not known.

This CDR3 spans 13 amino acids. Per the germline V gene, CDR1 is SGHNT and CDR2 is YYREEE (reference sequence). The V end was cut by 3 bases, the J end by 7 bases, with 14 bases between. Using immunoSEQ multiplex PCR, the repertoire was profiled, and TCRdb retains in-frame clones only, with some absent. The table records 140,000 to 150,000 clones, around 90% of them present only once. The receptor's source is an adult in good health. Sequences were derived from peripheral blood, sampled on day 0 of MenACWY control vaccination. The chain joins TRBV5-4 to TRBJ2-7, with TRBD1 as a possible D gene (5 bases). The CDR3 DNA reads TGTGCCAGCAGCTACCGAGAGCCAGGGGAGCAGTACTTC. This gives the protein CASSYREPGEQYF.